The 4 T cell receptor beta chains given below trace back to one sample, sequenced in a study of CD8 T cells in Susac syndrome. An input of roughly 0.5 to 1 ug of RNA was subjected to reverse transcription using random hexamers. From the immunoSEQ multiplex PCR reads, TCRdb called clonotypes with MiXCR, one entry per CDR3 protein. The data hold more than 95,000 distinct CDR3 sequences, with 90% to 95% observed a single time. Sequenced sample: CD4+ T cells from PBMCs. The receptor source for this set is a human donor with multiple sclerosis.

Here the CDR3 DNA reads TGTGCCAGCAGTCCTGACGTTTTGGGGGCTAGCACAGATACGCAGTATTTT. Protein product: CASSPDVLGASTDTQYF. V and J are TRBV6-1 and TRBJ2-3; possible D gene TRBD1, 6 bases. Germline assignment: CDR1 MNHNS and CDR2 SASEGT. V was trimmed by 5 bases and J by 0 bases, leaving 18 bases between them. CDR3 length equals 17 residues.

This chain connects TRBV9 to TRBJ1-2; D may be TRBD1 (5 bases). Trimming took 0 bases from V and 3 from J, leaving 15 bases between them. This CDR3 has 16 amino acids. Germline V gene sequence: CDR1 SGDLS, CDR2 YYNGEE. CDR3 nucleotides: TGTGCCAGCAGCGTAGCTACGGGGGGGACCTACTATGGCTACACCTTC. This gives the protein CASSVATGGTYYGYTF.

This rearrangement joins TRBV7-3 to TRBJ2-7, with 11 nucleotides matching TRBD1. The germline CDR1 and CDR2 sequences are SGHTA and FQGTGA. The V and J ends lost 5 bases and 7 bases, in that order; junction bases with no gene match: 10. The CDR3 extends over 15 amino acids. Here the CDR3 DNA reads TGTGCCAGCAGCCAGATGGGACAGGGGGTTGGAGAGCAGTACTTC. This translates into CASSQMGQGVGEQYF.

The V call is TRBV4-2, the J call TRBJ2-3; D may be TRBD1 (5 bases). This CDR3 region has 14 residues. V was shortened by 0 bases and J by 1 base, with 5 bases between the two germline ends. Germline-derived CDR1 and CDR2 are LGHNA and YNFKEQ. CDR3 DNA sequence: TGTGCCAGCAGCCAAGAGGGGCGCACAGATACGCAGTATTTT. The encoded protein is CASSQEGRTDTQYF.